The T cell receptor (beta chain) under discussion was sequenced for a study of T-cell memory formation after mild COVID-19. TCRdb called the 5' RACE reads again in MiXCR, with one record for every CDR3 protein. The table shows hundreds of thousands of distinct CDR3 sequences, with around a sixth occurring only once. This clonotype was counted at least ten times. Germline CDR1 reads DFQATT; CDR2 reads SNEGSKA (reference sequence). V lost 3 bases to trimming and J lost 0 bases, with 7 bases between them. There are 13 residues in the CDR3. The chain carries TRBV20-1 and TRBJ2-3; possibly TRBD2 for D (6 bases). Sequenced: PBMCs or a T cell subset sorted from them (not recorded which). This receptor was taken from a man aged 18 to 30 who had mild COVID-19 (a few samples of this study predate the infection). Cell type and time point are not known. The CDR3 nucleotides read TGCAGTGCTAGGGGGACTAGCACAGATACGCAGTATTTT. This sequence encodes CSARGTSTDTQYF.